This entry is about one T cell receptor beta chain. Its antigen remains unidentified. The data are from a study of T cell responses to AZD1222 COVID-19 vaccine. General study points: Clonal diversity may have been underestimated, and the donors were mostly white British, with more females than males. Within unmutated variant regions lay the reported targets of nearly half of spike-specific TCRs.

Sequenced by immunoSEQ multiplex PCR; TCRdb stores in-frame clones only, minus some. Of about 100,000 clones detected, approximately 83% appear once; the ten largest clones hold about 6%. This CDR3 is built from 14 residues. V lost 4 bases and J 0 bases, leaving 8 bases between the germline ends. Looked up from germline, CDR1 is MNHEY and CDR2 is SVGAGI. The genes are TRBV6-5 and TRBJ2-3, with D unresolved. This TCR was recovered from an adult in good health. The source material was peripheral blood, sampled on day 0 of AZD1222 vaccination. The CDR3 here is CASSSGYSTDTQYF. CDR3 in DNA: TGTGCCAGCAGTTCAGGCTACAGCACAGATACGCAGTATTTT.